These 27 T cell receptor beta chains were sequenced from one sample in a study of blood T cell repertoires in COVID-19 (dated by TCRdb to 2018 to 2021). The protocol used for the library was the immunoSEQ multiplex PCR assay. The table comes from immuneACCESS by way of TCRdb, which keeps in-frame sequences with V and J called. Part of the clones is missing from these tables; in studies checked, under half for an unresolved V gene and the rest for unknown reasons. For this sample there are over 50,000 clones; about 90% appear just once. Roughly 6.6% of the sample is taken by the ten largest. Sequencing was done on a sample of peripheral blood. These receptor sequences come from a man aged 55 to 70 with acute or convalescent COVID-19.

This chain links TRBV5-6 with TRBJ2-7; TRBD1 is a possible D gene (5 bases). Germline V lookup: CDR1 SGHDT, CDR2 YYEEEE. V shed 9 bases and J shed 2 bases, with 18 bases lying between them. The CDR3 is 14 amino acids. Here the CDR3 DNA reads TGTGCCACCAACCCCCAGGGTAGGCCCTACGAGCAGTACTTC. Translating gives CATNPQGRPYEQYF.

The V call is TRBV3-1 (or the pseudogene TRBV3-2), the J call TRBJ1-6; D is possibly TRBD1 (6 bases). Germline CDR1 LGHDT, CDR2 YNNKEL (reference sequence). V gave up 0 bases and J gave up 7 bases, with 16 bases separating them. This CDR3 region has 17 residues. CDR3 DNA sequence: TGTGCCAGCAGCCAAGATGGGACACCACCCAAGAATTCACCCCTCCACTTT. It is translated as CASSQDGTPPKNSPLHF.

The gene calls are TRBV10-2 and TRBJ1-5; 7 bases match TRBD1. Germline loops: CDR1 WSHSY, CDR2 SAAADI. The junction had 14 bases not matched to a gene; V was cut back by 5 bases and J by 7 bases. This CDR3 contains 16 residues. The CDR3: CASSRYHRGVGQPQHF. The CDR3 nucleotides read TGCGCCAGCAGTAGATACCACAGGGGAGTCGGGCAGCCCCAGCATTTT.

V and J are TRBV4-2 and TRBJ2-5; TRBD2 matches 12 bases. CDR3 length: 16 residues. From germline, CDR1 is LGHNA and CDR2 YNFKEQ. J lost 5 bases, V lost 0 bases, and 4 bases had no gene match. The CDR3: CASSQDGLAGPETQYF. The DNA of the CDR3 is TGTGCCAGCAGCCAAGATGGACTAGCGGGGCCTGAGACCCAGTACTTC.

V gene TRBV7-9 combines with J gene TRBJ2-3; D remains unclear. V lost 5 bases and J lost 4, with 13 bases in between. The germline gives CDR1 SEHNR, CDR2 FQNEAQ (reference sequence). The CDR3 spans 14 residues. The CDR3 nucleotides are TGTGCCAGCAGCCCAAACAGTTCCCCAGATACGCAGTATTTT. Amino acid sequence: CASSPNSSPDTQYF.

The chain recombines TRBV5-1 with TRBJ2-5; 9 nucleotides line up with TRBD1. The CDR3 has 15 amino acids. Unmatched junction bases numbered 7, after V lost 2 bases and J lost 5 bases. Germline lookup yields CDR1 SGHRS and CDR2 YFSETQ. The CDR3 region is CASSLGTGYTETQYF. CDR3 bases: TGCGCCAGCAGCTTAGGGACAGGGTATACTGAGACCCAGTACTTC.

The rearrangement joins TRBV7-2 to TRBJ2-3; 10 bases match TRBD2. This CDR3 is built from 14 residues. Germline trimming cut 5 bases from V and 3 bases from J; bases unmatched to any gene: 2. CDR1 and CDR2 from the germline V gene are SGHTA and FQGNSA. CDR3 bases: TGTGCCAGCAGCCCGGGACTAGCGACAGATACGCAGTATTTT. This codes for CASSPGLATDTQYF.

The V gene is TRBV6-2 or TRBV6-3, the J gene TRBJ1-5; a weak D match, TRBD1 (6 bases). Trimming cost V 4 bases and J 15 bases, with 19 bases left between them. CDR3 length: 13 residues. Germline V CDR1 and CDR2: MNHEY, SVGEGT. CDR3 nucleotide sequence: TGTGCCAGCAGTTTTGGACAGTACCGGGTCAGGCATTTT. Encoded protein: CASSFGQYRVRHF.

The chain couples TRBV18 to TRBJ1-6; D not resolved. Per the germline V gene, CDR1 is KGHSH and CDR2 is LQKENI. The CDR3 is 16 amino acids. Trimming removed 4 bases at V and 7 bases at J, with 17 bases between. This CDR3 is CASSLADTGRNSPLHF. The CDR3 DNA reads TGTGCCAGCTCACTGGCCGACACCGGGAGGAATTCACCCCTCCACTTT.

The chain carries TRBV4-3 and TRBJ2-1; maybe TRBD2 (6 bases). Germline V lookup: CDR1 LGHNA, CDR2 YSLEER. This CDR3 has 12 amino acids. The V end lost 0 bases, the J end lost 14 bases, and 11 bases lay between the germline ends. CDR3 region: CASSQEGGLKFF. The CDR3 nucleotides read TGCGCCAGCAGCCAAGAGGGGGGTTTAAAGTTCTTC.

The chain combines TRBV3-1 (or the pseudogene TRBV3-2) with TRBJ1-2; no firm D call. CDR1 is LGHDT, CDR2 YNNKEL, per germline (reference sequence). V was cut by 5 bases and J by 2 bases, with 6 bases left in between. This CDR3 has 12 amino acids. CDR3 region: CASSTGNYGYTF. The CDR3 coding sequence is TGTGCCAGCAGCACGGGGAACTATGGCTACACCTTC.

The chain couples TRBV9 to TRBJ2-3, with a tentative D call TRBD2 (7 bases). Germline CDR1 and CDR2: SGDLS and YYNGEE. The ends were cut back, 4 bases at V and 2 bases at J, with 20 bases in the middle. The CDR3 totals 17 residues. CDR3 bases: TGTGCCAGCAGCACAATGGGGGCGGGGGCCCCCACAGATACGCAGTATTTT. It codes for CASSTMGAGAPTDTQYF.

CDR3 DNA: TGTGCCAGCAGCTCGCGGGAGGGCGCCGGCGATGAGCAGTTCTTC. It codes for CASSSREGAGDEQFF. This chain links TRBV11-3 with TRBJ2-1, with 9 bases identical to TRBD2. The length of the CDR3 is 15 residues. J lost 8 bases, V lost 4 bases, and 9 bases had no gene match. CDR1 is SGHNT, CDR2 YENEEA, per germline.

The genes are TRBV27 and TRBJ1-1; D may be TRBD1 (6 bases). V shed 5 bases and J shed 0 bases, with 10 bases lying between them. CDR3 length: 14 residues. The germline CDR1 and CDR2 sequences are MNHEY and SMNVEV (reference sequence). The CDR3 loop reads CASSVRGLNTEAFF. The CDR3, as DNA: TGTGCCAGCAGTGTCAGGGGCCTGAACACTGAAGCTTTCTTT.

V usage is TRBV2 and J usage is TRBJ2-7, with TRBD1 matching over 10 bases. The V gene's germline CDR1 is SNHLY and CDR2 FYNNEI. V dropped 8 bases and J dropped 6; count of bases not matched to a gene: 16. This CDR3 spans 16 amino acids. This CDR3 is CASEPSRDRGFGEQYF. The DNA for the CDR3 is TGTGCCAGCGAACCTAGCCGGGACAGGGGATTTGGCGAGCAGTACTTC.

The CDR3 loop reads CASSNRFSGGVTPEQYF. The CDR3 nucleotides read TGTGCCAGCAGTAACCGGTTTAGTGGGGGGGTGACCCCCGAGCAGTACTTC. The rearrangement uses TRBV2 and TRBJ2-7; 7 bases line up with TRBD2. The CDR3 is made up of 17 amino acids. CDR1 SNHLY and CDR2 FYNNEI come from the germline V gene. J gave up 6 bases and V 5 bases, and 19 bases lay outside the gene matches.

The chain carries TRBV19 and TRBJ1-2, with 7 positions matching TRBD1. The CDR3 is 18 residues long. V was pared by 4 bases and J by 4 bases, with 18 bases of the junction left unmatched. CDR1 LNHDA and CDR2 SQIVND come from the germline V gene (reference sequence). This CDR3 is CASSRTRDRPTDTYGYTF. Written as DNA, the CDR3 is TGTGCCAGTAGTAGGACACGGGACAGACCGACTGACACCTATGGCTACACCTTC. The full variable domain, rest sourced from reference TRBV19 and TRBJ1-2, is DGGITQSPKYLFRKEGQNVTLSCEQNLNHDAMYWYRQDPGQGLRLIYYSQIVNDFQKGDIAEGYSVSREKKESFPLTVTSAQKNPTAFYLCASSRTRDRPTDTYGYTFGSGTRLTVV.

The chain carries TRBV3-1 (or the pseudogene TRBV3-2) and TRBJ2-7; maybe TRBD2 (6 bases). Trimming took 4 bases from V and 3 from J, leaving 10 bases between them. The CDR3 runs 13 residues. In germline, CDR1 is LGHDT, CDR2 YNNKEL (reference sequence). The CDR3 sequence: CASSLRTNYEQYF. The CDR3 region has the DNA TGTGCCAGCAGCCTGAGGACTAACTACGAGCAGTACTTC.

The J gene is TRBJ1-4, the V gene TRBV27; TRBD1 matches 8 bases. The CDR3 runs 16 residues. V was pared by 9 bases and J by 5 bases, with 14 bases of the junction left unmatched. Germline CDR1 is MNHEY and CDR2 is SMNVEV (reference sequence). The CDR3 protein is CASSTGAPSRNEKLFF. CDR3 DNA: TGTGCCAGTTCGACAGGGGCCCCCTCTCGGAATGAAAAACTGTTTTTT. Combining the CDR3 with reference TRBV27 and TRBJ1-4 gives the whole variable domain EAQVTQNPRYLITVTGKKLTVTCSQNMNHEYMSWYRQDPGLGLRQIYYSMNVEVTDKGDVPEGYKVSRKEKRNFPLILESPSPNQTSLYFCASSTGAPSRNEKLFFGSGTQLSVL.

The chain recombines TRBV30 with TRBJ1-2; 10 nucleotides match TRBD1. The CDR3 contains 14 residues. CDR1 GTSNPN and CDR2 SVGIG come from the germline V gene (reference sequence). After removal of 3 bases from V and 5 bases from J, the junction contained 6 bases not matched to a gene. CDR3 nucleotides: TGTGCCTGGAGGGTGACAGGGGGCGCATATGGCTACACCTTC. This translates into CAWRVTGGAYGYTF.

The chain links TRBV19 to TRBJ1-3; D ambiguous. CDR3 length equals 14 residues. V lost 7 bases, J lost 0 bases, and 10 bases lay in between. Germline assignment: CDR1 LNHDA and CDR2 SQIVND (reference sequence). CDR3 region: CASKNGFSGNTIYF. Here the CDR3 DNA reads TGTGCCAGTAAGAACGGGTTCTCTGGAAACACCATATATTTT. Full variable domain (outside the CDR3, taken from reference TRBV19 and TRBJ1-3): DGGITQSPKYLFRKEGQNVTLSCEQNLNHDAMYWYRQDPGQGLRLIYYSQIVNDFQKGDIAEGYSVSREKKESFPLTVTSAQKNPTAFYLCASKNGFSGNTIYFGEGSWLTVV.

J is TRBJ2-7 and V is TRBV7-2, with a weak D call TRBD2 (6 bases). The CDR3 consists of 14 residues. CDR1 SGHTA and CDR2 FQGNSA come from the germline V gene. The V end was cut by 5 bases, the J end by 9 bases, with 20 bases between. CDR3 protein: CASSPGLGGVVQYF. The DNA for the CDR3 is TGTGCCAGCAGCCCGGGACTCGGAGGGGTCGTGCAGTACTTC.

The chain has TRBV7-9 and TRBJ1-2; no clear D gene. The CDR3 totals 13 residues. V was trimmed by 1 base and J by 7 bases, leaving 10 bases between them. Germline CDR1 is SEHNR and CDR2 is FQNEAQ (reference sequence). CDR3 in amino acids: CASSLGAGVGYTF. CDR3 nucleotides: TGTGCCAGCAGCTTAGGGGCGGGAGTTGGCTACACCTTC.

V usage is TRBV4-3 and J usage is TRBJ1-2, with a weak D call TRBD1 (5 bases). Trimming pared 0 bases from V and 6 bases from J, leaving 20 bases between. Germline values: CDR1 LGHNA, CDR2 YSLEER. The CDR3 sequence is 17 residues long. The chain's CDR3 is CASSQDWGRMKQNGYTF. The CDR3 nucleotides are TGCGCCAGCAGCCAAGATTGGGGGAGGATGAAACAAAATGGCTACACCTTC.

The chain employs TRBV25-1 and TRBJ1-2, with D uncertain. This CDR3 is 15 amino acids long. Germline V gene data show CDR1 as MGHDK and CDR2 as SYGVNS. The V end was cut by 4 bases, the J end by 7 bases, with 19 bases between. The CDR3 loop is CASSGVLGLEGGYTF. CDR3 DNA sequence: TGTGCCAGCAGTGGAGTCCTAGGTCTGGAGGGTGGCTACACCTTC.

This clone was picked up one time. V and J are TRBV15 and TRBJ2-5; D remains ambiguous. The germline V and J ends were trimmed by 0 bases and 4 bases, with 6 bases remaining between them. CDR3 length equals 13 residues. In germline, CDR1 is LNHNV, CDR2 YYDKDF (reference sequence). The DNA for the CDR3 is TGTGCCACCAGCAGAGATCGGAGAGAGACCCAGTACTTC. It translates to CATSRDRRETQYF.

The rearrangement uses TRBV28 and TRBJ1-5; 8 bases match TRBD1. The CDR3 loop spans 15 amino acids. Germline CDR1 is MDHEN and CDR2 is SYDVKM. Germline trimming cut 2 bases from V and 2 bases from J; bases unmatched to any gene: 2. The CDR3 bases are TGTGCCAGCAGTTTAGGACAGGGTGGCAATCAGCCCCAGCATTTT. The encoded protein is CASSLGQGGNQPQHF.